This TCR beta chain was found in a study of blood T cell repertoires in COVID-19. Germline CDR1 reads SGHRS; CDR2 reads YFSETQ. The CDR3 sequence is 16 residues long. Between the trimmed V and J ends, which lost 1 base and 0 bases, there was a span of 10 bases. Participant reports of clinical history set cohort assignment. TCRdb keeps only in-frame clones here, not all; method: immunoSEQ multiplex PCR. The sample yields some 420,000 clones, more than 80% seen once. The sequencing sample was made of PBMCs or T cells enriched from blood (not recorded which). The chain links TRBV5-1 to TRBJ2-2; no definite D call. The clonotype originates from a man between 25 and 39 years old who had recovered from COVID-19. The CDR3 nucleotides are TGCGCCAGCAGCTTGACCAGGTCAACGAACACCGGGGAGCTGTTTTTT. Translation gives CASSLTRSTNTGELFF.